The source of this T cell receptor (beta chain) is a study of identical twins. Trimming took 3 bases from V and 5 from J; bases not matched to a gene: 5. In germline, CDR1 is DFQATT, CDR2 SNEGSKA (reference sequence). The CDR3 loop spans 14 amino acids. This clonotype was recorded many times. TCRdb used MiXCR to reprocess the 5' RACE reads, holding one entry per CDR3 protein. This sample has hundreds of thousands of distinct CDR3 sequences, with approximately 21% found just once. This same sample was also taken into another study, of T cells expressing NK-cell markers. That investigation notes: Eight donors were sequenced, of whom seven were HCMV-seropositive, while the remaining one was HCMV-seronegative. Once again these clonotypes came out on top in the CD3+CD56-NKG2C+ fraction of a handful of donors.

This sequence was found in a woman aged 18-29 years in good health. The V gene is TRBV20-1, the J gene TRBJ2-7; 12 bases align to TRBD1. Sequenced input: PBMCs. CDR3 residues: CSASSGTGGDEQYF. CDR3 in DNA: TGCAGTGCTAGCTCTGGGACAGGGGGCGACGAGCAGTACTTC.